Below are 13 T cell receptor beta chains sequenced from a single sample in a study of blood T cell repertoires in COVID-19. Generated by immunoSEQ multiplex PCR, the TCRdb table keeps only in-frame clones and is missing some. This sample has about 280,000 clones, with 85% to 90% found just once. Sequenced: peripheral blood. Receptors originate from a woman between 25 and 40 years old with COVID-19, enrolled during active disease.

CDR3 residues: CARSFLFLAGDDEQYF. The CDR3 nucleotides read TGTGCCAGAAGCTTCCTTTTTCTAGCGGGAGATGACGAGCAGTACTTC. The chain combines TRBV5-3 with TRBJ2-7; 10 bases agree with TRBD2. TRBV5-3 is identified as an open reading frame with a role that is uncertain. With 2 bases clipped from V and 5 bases from J, the junction kept 10 bases outside the gene matches. This CDR3 is 16 amino acids long.

This sequence joins TRBV4-3 and TRBJ2-3; D is unclear. The CDR3 totals 16 residues. Trimming removed 1 base at V and 0 bases at J, with 11 bases between. The germline gives CDR1 LGHNA, CDR2 YSLEER. CDR3 sequence: CASSQGSFLSTDTQYF. The DNA of the CDR3 is TGCGCCAGCAGCCAAGGTAGCTTCCTGAGCACAGATACGCAGTATTTT.

The chain employs TRBV28 and TRBJ2-7, with 7 bases aligning to TRBD1. Trimming took 4 bases from V and 3 from J; bases not matched to a gene: 6. The germline V gene encodes CDR1 MDHEN and CDR2 SYDVKM. This CDR3 has 14 amino acids. The CDR3 protein is CASSSAGTVYEQYF. CDR3 sequence (DNA): TGTGCCAGCAGTTCGGCCGGGACAGTCTACGAGCAGTACTTC.

The chain employs TRBV6-5 and TRBJ1-3; D ambiguous. The germline V gene has CDR1 MNHEY and CDR2 SVGAGI. The CDR3 has 15 amino acids. V was shortened by 5 bases and J by 2 bases, with 13 bases between the two germline ends. The CDR3 sequence is CASSSTAATGNTIYF. CDR3 nucleotide sequence: TGTGCCAGCAGTAGTACAGCGGCCACTGGAAACACCATATATTTT.

The V call is TRBV7-9, the J call TRBJ2-7; D gene ambiguous. This CDR3 is 13 amino acids long. V was clipped by 2 bases and J by 3 bases, with 8 bases between them. Germline V lookup: CDR1 SEHNR, CDR2 FQNEAQ (reference sequence). The CDR3 bases are TGTGCCAGCAGCTTAACTCTTGGCTACGAGCAGTACTTC. This gives the protein CASSLTLGYEQYF.

The J gene is TRBJ1-1, the V gene TRBV5-6; 8 bases match TRBD1. The trim removed 2 bases at V and 11 bases at J, leaving 17 bases unmatched. Germline values: CDR1 SGHDT, CDR2 YYEEEE. The CDR3 loop spans 16 amino acids. CDR3 amino acids: CASSFGGTQGAYRAFF. The CDR3 DNA follows: TGTGCCAGCAGCTTTGGCGGTACCCAGGGGGCGTATAGGGCTTTCTTT.

The chain uses TRBV6-6 and TRBJ2-5, with 12 nucleotides matching TRBD1. Per the germline V gene, CDR1 is MNHNY and CDR2 is SVGAGI (reference sequence). V dropped 8 bases and J dropped 5; count of bases not matched to a gene: 3. The CDR3 has 13 amino acids. CDR3 bases: TGTGCCAGCGGGACAGGGGGCGTCGAGACCCAGTACTTC. Protein: CASGTGGVETQYF.

This rearrangement joins TRBV28 to TRBJ2-7; 10 bases map to TRBD1. Germline V gene data show CDR1 as MDHEN and CDR2 as SYDVKM. V shed 3 bases and J 7 bases; nucleotides not matched to a gene: 6. The CDR3 is 14 residues long. The CDR3 DNA reads as TGTGCCAGCAGTTTCGGGACAGGGGTAGGAGAGCAGTACTTC. Its protein is CASSFGTGVGEQYF.

The genes are TRBV4-3 and TRBJ1-2; 7 bases fit TRBD1. The CDR3 contains 13 residues. CDR1 LGHNA and CDR2 YSLEER come from the germline V gene. J gave up 5 bases and V 4 bases, and 4 bases lay outside the gene matches. The CDR3 spells CASSPPGGYGYTF. For the CDR3, the DNA is TGCGCCAGCAGCCCCCCAGGGGGGTATGGCTACACCTTC.

CDR3 coding DNA: TGTGCCAGCAGTTACGTAGCGGGAGGCCCCTACGAGCAGTACTTC. Translation gives CASSYVAGGPYEQYF. The J gene is TRBJ2-7, the V gene TRBV6-6, with 10 positions matching TRBD2. CDR3 length: 15 amino acids. CDR1 MNHNY and CDR2 SVGAGI come from the germline V gene (reference sequence). The V segment lost 2 bases and the J segment 2 bases; nucleotides outside the gene matches: 3.

V usage is TRBV6-5 and J usage is TRBJ2-7, with a possible D match to TRBD2 (5 bases). CDR1 MNHEY and CDR2 SVGAGI come from the germline V gene. The CDR3 has 15 residues. V dropped 5 bases and J dropped 0 bases, with 14 bases sitting between them. The CDR3 protein is CASSRPGSGSYEQYF. The DNA of the CDR3 is TGTGCCAGCAGTAGGCCGGGGTCCGGCTCCTACGAGCAGTACTTC.

A single count supports this clone. V and J are TRBV4-2 and TRBJ2-1; TRBD2 aligns across 8 bases. Trimming took 3 bases from V and 9 from J; bases not matched to a gene: 13. CDR3 length equals 16 residues. Germline V gene lookup returns CDR1 LGHNA and CDR2 YNFKEQ. The CDR3 DNA reads TGTGCCAGCAGCCAGGGTGCTAGGGCGGGAGGAGCTGAGCAGTTCTTC. Its translation is CASSQGARAGGAEQFF.

This clone appeared a single time. This rearrangement joins TRBV7-2 to TRBJ1-3; maybe TRBD1 (5 bases). The CDR3 extends over 15 amino acids. CDR1 SGHTA and CDR2 FQGNSA come from the germline V gene. The germline V and J ends were trimmed by 4 bases and 4 bases, with 14 bases remaining between them. This CDR3 reads CASSSSGQEGNTIYF. The CDR3 DNA reads as TGTGCCAGCAGCTCCTCCGGACAAGAAGGAAACACCATATATTTT.